This paragraph reports one T cell receptor beta chain. The data stem from a study of cytomegalovirus exposure and HLA in healthy donors. Trimming at V came to 4 bases and at J to 4 bases, leaving 3 bases not matched to a gene. The CDR3 is made up of 13 amino acids. Looked up from germline, CDR1 is MGHRA and CDR2 is YSYEKL. With 60 Vbeta and 13 Jbeta primers, the PCR was carried out. Sequencing was performed with immunoSEQ multiplex PCR; in TCRdb, only in-frame clones are kept and a portion is missing. The profile shows some 150,000 clones, 87% of them singletons. The sample comprised PBMCs. The chain couples TRBV4-1 to TRBJ1-1; 7 bases line up with TRBD1. The source of this sequence is a woman aged 25-40 years in good health and CMV-seronegative. The CDR3 nucleotides are TGCGCCAGCAGCCCACAGGGGTTCACTGAAGCTTTCTTT. Its translation is CASSPQGFTEAFF.